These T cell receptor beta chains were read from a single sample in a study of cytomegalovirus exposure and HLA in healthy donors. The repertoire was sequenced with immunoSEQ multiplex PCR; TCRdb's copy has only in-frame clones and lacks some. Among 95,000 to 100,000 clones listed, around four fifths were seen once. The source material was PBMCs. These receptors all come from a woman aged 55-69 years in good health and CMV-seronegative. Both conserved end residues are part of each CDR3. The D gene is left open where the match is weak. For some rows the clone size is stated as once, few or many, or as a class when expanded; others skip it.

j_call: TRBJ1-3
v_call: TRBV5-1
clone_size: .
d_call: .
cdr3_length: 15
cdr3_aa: CASSSGHSSGNTIYF
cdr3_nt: TGCGCCAGCAGCTCGGGACACTCCTCTGGAAACACCATATATTTT

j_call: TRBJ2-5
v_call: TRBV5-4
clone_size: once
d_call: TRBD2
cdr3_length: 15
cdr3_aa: CASSLGVAGGQTQYF
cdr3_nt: TGTGCCAGCAGCTTGGGAGTAGCGGGGGGACAGACCCAGTACTTC

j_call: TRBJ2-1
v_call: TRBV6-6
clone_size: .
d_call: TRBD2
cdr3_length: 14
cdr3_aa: CASTISGRSDEQFF
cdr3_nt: TGTGCCAGCACTATTAGCGGGAGGAGCGATGAGCAGTTCTTC

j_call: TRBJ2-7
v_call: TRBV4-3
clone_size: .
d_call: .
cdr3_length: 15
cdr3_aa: CASSQGTGSSYEQYF
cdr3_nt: TGCGCCAGCAGCCAAGGGACTGGTAGCTCCTACGAGCAGTACTTC

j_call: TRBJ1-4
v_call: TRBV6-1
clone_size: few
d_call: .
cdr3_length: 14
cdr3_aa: CASSELRFNEKLFF
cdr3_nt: TGTGCCAGCAGTGAACTCAGGTTTAATGAAAAACTGTTTTTT

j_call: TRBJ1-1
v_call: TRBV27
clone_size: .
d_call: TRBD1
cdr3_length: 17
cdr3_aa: CASSLYGDSLMNTEAFF
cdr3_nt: TGTGCCAGCAGTTTATACGGGGACAGCCTCATGAACACTGAAGCTTTCTTT

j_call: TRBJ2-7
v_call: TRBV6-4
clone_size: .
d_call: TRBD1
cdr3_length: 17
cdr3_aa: CASSDSNGTEYSYEQYF
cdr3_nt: TGTGCCAGCAGTGACTCGAACGGGACAGAATACTCCTACGAGCAGTACTTC

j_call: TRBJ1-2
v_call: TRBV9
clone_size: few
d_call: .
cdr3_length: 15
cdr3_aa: CASSVGGGFFYGYTF
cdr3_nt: TGTGCCAGCAGCGTAGGTGGGGGGTTTTTCTATGGCTACACCTTC

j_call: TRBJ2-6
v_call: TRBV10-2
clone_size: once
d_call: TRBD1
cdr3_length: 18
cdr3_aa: CASSEGQGLLSGANVLTF
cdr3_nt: TGCGCCAGCAGTGAGGGACAGGGTCTACTCTCTGGGGCCAACGTCCTGACTTTC

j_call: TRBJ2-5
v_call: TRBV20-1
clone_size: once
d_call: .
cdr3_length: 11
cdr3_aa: CSARREETQYF
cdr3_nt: TGCAGTGCCCGGAGGGAAGAGACCCAGTACTTC

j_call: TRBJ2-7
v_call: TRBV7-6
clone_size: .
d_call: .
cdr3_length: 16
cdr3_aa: CASSLEAGGSTYEQYF
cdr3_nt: TGTGCCAGCAGCTTAGAAGCGGGCGGGTCCACCTACGAGCAGTACTTC

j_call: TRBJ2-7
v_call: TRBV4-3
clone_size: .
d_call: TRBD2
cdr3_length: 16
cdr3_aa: CASSQDWLAGSGEQYF
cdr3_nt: TGCGCCAGCAGCCAAGATTGGCTAGCGGGAAGTGGCGAGCAGTACTTC

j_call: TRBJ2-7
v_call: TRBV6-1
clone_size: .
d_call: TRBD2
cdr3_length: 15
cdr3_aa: CASSETGGGFYEQYF
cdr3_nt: TGTGCCAGCAGTGAGACTGGCGGGGGATTCTACGAGCAGTACTTC

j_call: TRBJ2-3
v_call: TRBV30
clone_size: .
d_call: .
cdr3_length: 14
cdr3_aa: CAWKLAPSRDTQYF
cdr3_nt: TGTGCCTGGAAGTTAGCACCTTCACGGGATACGCAGTATTTT